A selection of T cell receptor beta chains follows, all from one sample in a study of OX40 agonist ivuxolimab in advanced cancers. TCRdb keeps only in-frame clones here, not all; method: immunoSEQ multiplex PCR. The sample carries more than 55,000 clones, 65% to 85% recorded once. Sequenced here: CD4+ or CD8+ T cells sorted from blood, sampled in a trial of the OX40 agonist ivuxolimab. The receptors were sampled from an adult with an advanced solid tumor such as melanoma, head and neck, liver or kidney cancer. Each CDR3 is given with its conserved first and last residue. Fields, in order: CDR3 length, clone size, D gene, J gene, V gene, CDR3 DNA, CDR3 protein. The D gene is left open where the match is weak. Clone size is shown for a subset of rows, as once, few, many or a class of expanded clone.

len: 16; abundance: few; d_gene: -; j_gene: TRBJ1-2; v_gene: TRBV29-1; CDR3nt: TGCAGCGTTTACCCCGTTCAGGGATGGGGTGACTATGGCTACACCTTC; CDR3aa: CSVYPVQGWGDYGYTF
len: 14; abundance: -; d_gene: -; j_gene: TRBJ1-2; v_gene: TRBV6-1; CDR3nt: TGTGCCAGCAGTGTTACAACAGGGAACTATGGCTACACCTTC; CDR3aa: CASSVTTGNYGYTF
len: 17; abundance: once; d_gene: TRBD2; j_gene: TRBJ2-3; v_gene: TRBV11-2; CDR3nt: TGTGCCAGCAGCCGATCAACGACTAGCGGGACTACAGATACGCAGTATTTT; CDR3aa: CASSRSTTSGTTDTQYF
len: 12; abundance: -; d_gene: TRBD2; j_gene: TRBJ2-7; v_gene: TRBV27; CDR3nt: TGTGCCAGCAGTACTAGCGGGAGAACGCAGTACTTC; CDR3aa: CASSTSGRTQYF
len: 14; abundance: -; d_gene: -; j_gene: TRBJ2-7; v_gene: TRBV2; CDR3nt: TGTGCCAGCAGTTTTGGAGGCGGTTCCTACGAGCAGTACTTC; CDR3aa: CASSFGGGSYEQYF
len: 14; abundance: once; d_gene: -; j_gene: TRBJ2-7; v_gene: TRBV9; CDR3nt: TGTGCCAGCAGCGTAGGCCAAAGAGGATACGAGCAGTACTTC; CDR3aa: CASSVGQRGYEQYF
len: 15; abundance: many; d_gene: -; j_gene: TRBJ1-4; v_gene: TRBV6-6; CDR3nt: TGTGCCAGCAGCCACACAGGGACAACTAATGAAAAACTGTTTTTT; CDR3aa: CASSHTGTTNEKLFF
len: 13; abundance: -; d_gene: -; j_gene: TRBJ1-1; v_gene: TRBV19; CDR3nt: TGTGCCAGTAGTATTTTAATGCGGACTGAAGCTTTCTTT; CDR3aa: CASSILMRTEAFF
len: 14; abundance: -; d_gene: TRBD1; j_gene: TRBJ1-5; v_gene: TRBV10-3; CDR3nt: TGTGCCACCGAAACCGGGACAGTCAACCAGCCCCAGCATTTT; CDR3aa: CATETGTVNQPQHF
len: 14; abundance: -; d_gene: -; j_gene: TRBJ2-7; v_gene: TRBV9; CDR3nt: TGTGCCAGCAGCGTAGATTGGAGGTCCTACGAGCAGTACTTC; CDR3aa: CASSVDWRSYEQYF
len: 15; abundance: -; d_gene: TRBD2; j_gene: TRBJ2-3; v_gene: TRBV5-1; CDR3nt: TGCGCCAGCAGCTTAATCGGGAGGGCACAGGATACGCAGTATTTT; CDR3aa: CASSLIGRAQDTQYF
len: 16; abundance: -; d_gene: TRBD2; j_gene: TRBJ2-3; v_gene: TRBV5-6; CDR3nt: TGTGCCAGCAGTAACGTAGCGGGAGGGCCAGTAGATACGCAGTATTTT; CDR3aa: CASSNVAGGPVDTQYF
len: 14; abundance: -; d_gene: -; j_gene: TRBJ2-3; v_gene: TRBV5-1; CDR3nt: TGCGCCAGCAGCTTGGAGGGGAATGGAGATACGCAGTATTTT; CDR3aa: CASSLEGNGDTQYF
len: 13; abundance: -; d_gene: -; j_gene: TRBJ1-2; v_gene: TRBV28; CDR3nt: TGTGCCAGCAGTTTAGCTGGGGGGTATGGCTACACCTTC; CDR3aa: CASSLAGGYGYTF
len: 15; abundance: -; d_gene: -; j_gene: TRBJ2-7; v_gene: TRBV6-1; CDR3nt: TGTGCCAGCAGTGAAGGAGACTGGACCTCCTACGAGCAGTACTTC; CDR3aa: CASSEGDWTSYEQYF
len: 14; abundance: -; d_gene: -; j_gene: TRBJ1-6; v_gene: TRBV4-2; CDR3nt: TGTGCCAGCAGCCAAAATATTCTCGATTCACCCCTCCACTTT; CDR3aa: CASSQNILDSPLHF
len: 14; abundance: -; d_gene: TRBD2; j_gene: TRBJ2-5; v_gene: TRBV25-1; CDR3nt: TGTGCCAGCAGTACCGGGACTAGCGGAGAGACCCAGTACTTC; CDR3aa: CASSTGTSGETQYF
len: 15; abundance: -; d_gene: -; j_gene: TRBJ1-2; v_gene: TRBV28; CDR3nt: TGTGCCAGCAGTTCACAGGGTAGGGCTAACTATGGCTACACCTTC; CDR3aa: CASSSQGRANYGYTF
len: 17; abundance: -; d_gene: -; j_gene: TRBJ2-6; v_gene: TRBV5-1; CDR3nt: TGCGCCAGCAGCTTGGGTCGTCCCATCTCTGGGGCCAACGTCCTGACTTTC; CDR3aa: CASSLGRPISGANVLTF
len: 15; abundance: -; d_gene: -; j_gene: TRBJ2-1; v_gene: TRBV6-1; CDR3nt: TGTGCCAGCAGTGACGGGCCGAGCTCCTACAATGAGCAGTTCTTC; CDR3aa: CASSDGPSSYNEQFF
len: 13; abundance: -; d_gene: -; j_gene: TRBJ1-2; v_gene: TRBV6-1; CDR3nt: TGTGCCAGCAGTCTTGACAGAAACTATGGCTACACCTTC; CDR3aa: CASSLDRNYGYTF
len: 15; abundance: -; d_gene: -; j_gene: TRBJ2-5; v_gene: TRBV21-1; CDR3nt: TGTGCCAGCAGCAAATTTAGGACGGGTCCGGAGACCCAGTACTTC; CDR3aa: CASSKFRTGPETQYF
len: 15; abundance: -; d_gene: -; j_gene: TRBJ1-1; v_gene: TRBV15; CDR3nt: TGTGCCACCAGCAGACCAGATCTAAGGACGTCTGAAGCTTTCTTT; CDR3aa: CATSRPDLRTSEAFF
len: 15; abundance: -; d_gene: TRBD2; j_gene: TRBJ2-1; v_gene: TRBV6-1; CDR3nt: TGTGCCAGCAGTTCTACTAGCGGGGGCTACAATGAGCAGTTCTTC; CDR3aa: CASSSTSGGYNEQFF
len: 12; abundance: once; d_gene: -; j_gene: TRBJ2-1; v_gene: TRBV2; CDR3nt: TGTGCCACCGGACCACCCGGCAATGAGCAGTTCTTC; CDR3aa: CATGPPGNEQFF
len: 14; abundance: -; d_gene: -; j_gene: TRBJ1-2; v_gene: TRBV4-2; CDR3nt: TGTGCCAGCAGCCAAGTCAGTACTAACTATGGCTACACCTTC; CDR3aa: CASSQVSTNYGYTF
len: 13; abundance: -; d_gene: -; j_gene: TRBJ1-1; v_gene: TRBV2; CDR3nt: TGTGCCACCAGGTCCAGGGAAGATACTGAAGCTTTCTTT; CDR3aa: CATRSREDTEAFF
len: 14; abundance: -; d_gene: TRBD1; j_gene: TRBJ2-5; v_gene: TRBV5-4; CDR3nt: TGTGCCAGCAGCACGGGACAGTTGGAAGAGACCCAGTACTTC; CDR3aa: CASSTGQLEETQYF
len: 16; abundance: -; d_gene: TRBD2; j_gene: TRBJ2-3; v_gene: TRBV11-3; CDR3nt: TGTGCCAGCAGCTTGATGACGGGACTAGTTCCAGATACGCAGTATTTT; CDR3aa: CASSLMTGLVPDTQYF
len: 16; abundance: -; d_gene: -; j_gene: TRBJ1-1; v_gene: TRBV4-2; CDR3nt: TGTGCCAGCAGCTTGTCCATGTCGGGAGAGAACACTGAAGCTTTCTTT; CDR3aa: CASSLSMSGENTEAFF
len: 12; abundance: -; d_gene: -; j_gene: TRBJ1-6; v_gene: TRBV19; CDR3nt: TGTGCCAGTAGTATTGGGGGCTCACCCCTCCACTTT; CDR3aa: CASSIGGSPLHF
len: 16; abundance: -; d_gene: -; j_gene: TRBJ1-4; v_gene: TRBV7-7; CDR3nt: TGTGCCAGCAGCCGGGGACCGGGGGGCGGTAATGAAAAACTGTTTTTT; CDR3aa: CASSRGPGGGNEKLFF
len: 12; abundance: -; d_gene: -; j_gene: TRBJ1-1; v_gene: TRBV7-9; CDR3nt: TGTGCCAGCAGCCTGCCAATTGGGGAAGCTTTCTTT; CDR3aa: CASSLPIGEAFF
len: 15; abundance: -; d_gene: -; j_gene: TRBJ1-1; v_gene: TRBV4-1; CDR3nt: TGCGCCAGCAGCCCAAGACTTGGCAGCGGGGTGGAAGCTTTCTTT; CDR3aa: CASSPRLGSGVEAFF
len: 11; abundance: -; d_gene: -; j_gene: TRBJ2-7; v_gene: TRBV7-2; CDR3nt: TGTGCCAGCAGCCTTGAATACGAGCAGTACTTC; CDR3aa: CASSLEYEQYF
len: 15; abundance: -; d_gene: -; j_gene: TRBJ2-4; v_gene: TRBV29-1; CDR3nt: TGCAGTGCTGTGGCAGGGACGCTAGCCAAAAACATTCAGTACTTC; CDR3aa: CSAVAGTLAKNIQYF
len: 14; abundance: -; d_gene: TRBD1; j_gene: TRBJ2-5; v_gene: TRBV6-6; CDR3nt: TGTGCCAGCAGCACCGCAGCAGGGGGCCGGACCCAGTACTTC; CDR3aa: CASSTAAGGRTQYF
len: 14; abundance: -; d_gene: TRBD2; j_gene: TRBJ2-7; v_gene: TRBV7-8; CDR3nt: TGTGCCAGCAGCTCCCGGACTAGTACCTACGAGCAGTACTTC; CDR3aa: CASSSRTSTYEQYF
len: 15; abundance: -; d_gene: -; j_gene: TRBJ1-5; v_gene: TRBV10-3; CDR3nt: TGTGCCATCGCCCCGGGACTGGATAGCAATCAGCCCCAGCATTTT; CDR3aa: CAIAPGLDSNQPQHF
len: 15; abundance: -; d_gene: -; j_gene: TRBJ2-7; v_gene: TRBV5-1; CDR3nt: TGCGCCAGCAGCTTGGTTCAGGGTGCCTCCTACGAGCAGTACTTC; CDR3aa: CASSLVQGASYEQYF
len: 19; abundance: -; d_gene: -; j_gene: TRBJ2-2; v_gene: TRBV7-9; CDR3nt: TGTGCCAGCAGCTTACGCCCCCTAAGAGGGGCCTCGAACACCGGGGAGCTGTTTTTT; CDR3aa: CASSLRPLRGASNTGELFF
len: 14; abundance: -; d_gene: -; j_gene: TRBJ2-1; v_gene: TRBV11-2; CDR3nt: TGTGCCAGCAGCTCCAGCTCTGGGCCGGGTGAGCAGTTCTTC; CDR3aa: CASSSSSGPGEQFF
len: 12; abundance: -; d_gene: -; j_gene: TRBJ2-5; v_gene: TRBV7-9; CDR3nt: TGTGCCAGCAGCTCGGAGACAGAGACCCAGTACTTC; CDR3aa: CASSSETETQYF
len: 15; abundance: -; d_gene: TRBD2; j_gene: TRBJ2-3; v_gene: TRBV5-1; CDR3nt: TGCGCCAGCAGCTTCTCGGGAGGGCCGACAGATACGCAGTATTTT; CDR3aa: CASSFSGGPTDTQYF
len: 14; abundance: -; d_gene: -; j_gene: TRBJ2-5; v_gene: TRBV7-3; CDR3nt: TGTGCCAGCAGCCGGACGCCCAACGAAGAGACCCAGTACTTC; CDR3aa: CASSRTPNEETQYF
len: 13; abundance: -; d_gene: -; j_gene: TRBJ1-6; v_gene: TRBV21-1; CDR3nt: TGTGCCTTGGGGTGCCTCACAAATTCACCCCTCCACTTT; CDR3aa: CALGCLTNSPLHF
len: 15; abundance: -; d_gene: TRBD2; j_gene: TRBJ2-1; v_gene: TRBV9; CDR3nt: TGTGCCAGCAGCGCCGGGACTAGCGGGAATGATGAGCAGTTCTTC; CDR3aa: CASSAGTSGNDEQFF
len: 14; abundance: -; d_gene: TRBD1; j_gene: TRBJ2-3; v_gene: TRBV5-1; CDR3nt: TGCGCCAGCAGCTGGGGACAGGGCACAGATACGCAGTATTTT; CDR3aa: CASSWGQGTDTQYF
len: 14; abundance: -; d_gene: -; j_gene: TRBJ1-1; v_gene: TRBV27; CDR3nt: TGTGCCAGCAGTCGGAGGGTGTTGAACACTGAAGCTTTCTTT; CDR3aa: CASSRRVLNTEAFF
len: 14; abundance: -; d_gene: -; j_gene: TRBJ1-5; v_gene: TRBV6-1; CDR3nt: TGTGCCAGCAGTGAAGAGAATAGCAATCAGCCCCAGCATTTT; CDR3aa: CASSEENSNQPQHF
len: 15; abundance: -; d_gene: TRBD1; j_gene: TRBJ2-1; v_gene: TRBV6-1; CDR3nt: TGTGCCAGCAGCGTTCAGGGGGTCTCCTACAATGAGCAGTTCTTC; CDR3aa: CASSVQGVSYNEQFF
len: 14; abundance: once; d_gene: TRBD1; j_gene: TRBJ1-1; v_gene: TRBV5-4; CDR3nt: TGTGCCAGCAGCGGAGGGGGCCACCAAGGAGAAGCTTTCTTT; CDR3aa: CASSGGGHQGEAFF
len: 15; abundance: -; d_gene: -; j_gene: TRBJ1-5; v_gene: TRBV7-6; CDR3nt: TGTGCCAGCAGCTTAGTCGAAGGGGATAATCAGCCCCAGCATTTT; CDR3aa: CASSLVEGDNQPQHF